The T cell receptor (beta chain) described here comes from a study of shared clonotypes between healthy human individuals. In the original analysis: There were no quality scores in the junction-only immunoSEQ sequences, so filtering differed. Repertoires were generated with immunoSEQ multiplex PCR, while TCRdb's copy carries only in-frame clones and drops some. That table furnishes V, J and clone size, whereas the DNA furnished D and trimming. The sample contains 1,400,000 or so clones, approximately 98.5% of which appear only once. This CDR3 is built from 16 residues. Per the germline V gene, CDR1 is MDHEN and CDR2 is SYDVKM. V lost 5 bases and J lost 2; bases outside the gene matches: 8. This clone was seen just once.

Sequencing used naive CD4+ T cells sorted from blood. Subset of the sample: CD45RA+ positively selected. This clonotype was sampled from a man aged 30 to 39 in good health. V is TRBV28 and J is TRBJ2-3, with 9 bases that match TRBD1. The CDR3 loop reads CASSPRTGANTDTQYF. The CDR3 DNA reads as TGTGCCAGCAGTCCTCGGACAGGGGCCAACACAGATACGCAGTATTTT.